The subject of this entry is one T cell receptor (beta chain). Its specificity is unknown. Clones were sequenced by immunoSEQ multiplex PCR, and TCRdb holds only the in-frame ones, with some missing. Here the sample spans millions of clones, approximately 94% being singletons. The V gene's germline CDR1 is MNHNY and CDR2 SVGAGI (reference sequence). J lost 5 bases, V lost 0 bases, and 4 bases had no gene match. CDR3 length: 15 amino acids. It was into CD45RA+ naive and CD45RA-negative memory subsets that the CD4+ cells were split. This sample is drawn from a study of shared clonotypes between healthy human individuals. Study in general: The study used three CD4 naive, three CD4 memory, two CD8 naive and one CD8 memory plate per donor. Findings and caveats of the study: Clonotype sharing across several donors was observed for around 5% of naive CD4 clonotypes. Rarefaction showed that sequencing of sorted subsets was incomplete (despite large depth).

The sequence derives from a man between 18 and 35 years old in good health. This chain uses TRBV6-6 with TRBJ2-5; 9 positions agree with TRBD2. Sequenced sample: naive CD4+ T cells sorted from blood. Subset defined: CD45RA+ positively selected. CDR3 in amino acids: CASSYSGLALETQYF. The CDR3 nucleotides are TGTGCCAGCAGTTACTCGGGACTAGCCTTGGAGACCCAGTACTTC.